This T cell receptor beta chain derives from a study of T cells in narcolepsy listed by TCRdb under 2018. Some background on the complete study: Patients with narcolepsy type 1 or type 2 (NT1, NT2) and healthy control donors were enrolled in the study. The study used TCR Vbeta sequencing to track clonotypes in blood and CSF while looking for autoreactive T cells in narcolepsy patients that target self-antigens of hypocretin neurons (hypocretin, TRIB2).

Memory CD4+ T cells were sorted ex vivo from peripheral blood of narcolepsy patients and healthy controls for TCR Vbeta sequencing. General study outcomes and caveats: According to the report, autoreactive clonotypes were detected serially in the blood of the same patients and of different patients, but not in healthy controls. HCRT-specific and TRIB2-specific autoreactive clonotypes were highlighted in plots that compared CD4+ T cell clonotypes in CSF versus blood from the same patient. Numbers of sequenced blood memory CD4+ clonotypes were comparable, with averages of about 39,494 in patients and roughly 33,000 in controls. No sequences matching autoreactive T cell clones were contained in some blood memory CD4+ repertoires from patients and controls.

Library construction relied on the immunoSEQ multiplex PCR assay. The table was pulled from immuneACCESS by TCRdb, which kept in-frame rearrangements only. Such tables lose some clones; where checked, under half of the loss comes from unresolved V genes, and the rest has no known cause. This sample is represented by about 27,000 clones; 86% of them were singletons. The ten top clones hold around 1.1% of the sample. Of note for this clone: What antigen it recognizes has not been identified. Base qualities are not recorded, but no much larger clone differs from it by a single base.

As encoded in the germline V gene (reference sequence), CDR1 is SEHNR while CDR2 is FQNEAQ. Trimming leaves V shorter by 4 bases and J shorter by 7 bases, with the junction holding 4 bases beyond the gene matches. The CDR3 holds 13 amino acids from the cysteine to the phenylalanine. CDR3 DNA only is kept here, 39 bases in frame from base 1. This TCR was recovered from a human donor with narcolepsy. The V and J segments used are TRBV7-9 and TRBJ1-5, and 7 junction bases match TRBD1. Sequencing used CD45RA- memory CD4+ T cells from PBMCs. What the cell subset or site label conveys for this sample: memory T cells sorted ex vivo from peripheral blood. The nucleotides read TGTGCCAGCAGCTCCCAACAGGGGCAGCCCCAGCATTTT. Translation gives CASSSQQGQPQHF.